This T cell receptor (beta chain) comes out of a study of shared clonotypes between healthy human individuals. Study context: A donor's plate count was three for CD4 naive and three for CD4 memory; CD8 naive had two and CD8 memory one.

A note on this clone: What it binds is unknown. The same CDR3 is also encoded by other DNA sequences in this sample.

Germline-derived CDR1 and CDR2 are GTSNPN and SVGIG (reference sequence). V was cut by 3 bases and J by 5 bases, with 5 bases left in between. CDR3 size: 10 residues. Terminally differentiated effector memory CD45RA+ cells were excluded from the naive CD8 cells, which were CD45RO-negative and positively selected for CCR7. The repertoire was sequenced with immunoSEQ multiplex PCR; TCRdb's copy has only in-frame clones and lacks some. The data contain roughly 1,800,000 clones, approximately 95% of them singletons. The study's findings and limits: Clonotype sharing among the donors was expected to vary with sequencing depth. Since donors were few, the genetic and exposure-history diversity represented was limited. The four-donor shared clonotypes exceeded non-shared clonotypes in generation probability, with non-shared ones scoring lower.

J is TRBJ2-7 and V is TRBV30, with D possibly matching TRBD2 (5 bases). This receptor was taken from a man aged 18 to 29 in good health. The specimen was naive CD8+ T cells sorted from blood. The CDR3, as DNA: TGTGCCTGGAGCGGGAACGAGCAGTACTTC. This encodes CAWSGNEQYF. Combining the CDR3 with reference TRBV30 and TRBJ2-7 gives the whole variable domain SQTIHQWPATLVQPVGSPLSLECTVEGTSNPNLYWYRQAAGRGLQLLFYSVGIGQISSEVPQNLSASRPQDRQFILSSKKLLLSDSGFYLCAWSGNEQYFGPGTRLTVT.